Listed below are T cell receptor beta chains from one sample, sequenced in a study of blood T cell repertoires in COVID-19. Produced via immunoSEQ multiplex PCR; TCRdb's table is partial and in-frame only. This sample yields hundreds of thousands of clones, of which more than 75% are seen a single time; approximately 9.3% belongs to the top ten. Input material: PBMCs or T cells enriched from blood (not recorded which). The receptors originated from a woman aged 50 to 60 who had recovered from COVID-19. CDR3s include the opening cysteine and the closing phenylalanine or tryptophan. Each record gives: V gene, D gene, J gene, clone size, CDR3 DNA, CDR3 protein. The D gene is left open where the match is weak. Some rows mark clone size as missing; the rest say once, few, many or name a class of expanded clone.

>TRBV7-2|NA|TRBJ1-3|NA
TGTGCCAGCAGCTTAAATAGGGAGGGAACGGGGTCCGGAAACACCATATATTTT
CASSLNREGTGSGNTIYF
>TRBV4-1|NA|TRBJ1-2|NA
TGCGCCAGCAGCCAAAATTGGGCGTACGGAAGTGGCTACACCTTC
CASSQNWAYGSGYTF
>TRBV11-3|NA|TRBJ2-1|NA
TGTGCCAGCAGCCCCCGGGAGGGGGCGTACAATGAGCAGTTCTTC
CASSPREGAYNEQFF
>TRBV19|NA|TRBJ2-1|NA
TGTGCCAGTAGTAGTGCGAGTGAGCAGTTCTTC
CASSSASEQFF
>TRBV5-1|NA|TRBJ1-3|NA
TGCGCCAGCAGCTCCCATGACGGGGGAAACACCATATATTTT
CASSSHDGGNTIYF
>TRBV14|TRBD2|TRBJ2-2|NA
TGTGCCAGCAGCCGCAAGCGGGGGAGTGGGCACGCTCTTGGCACCGGGGAGCTGTTTTTT
CASSRKRGSGHALGTGELFF
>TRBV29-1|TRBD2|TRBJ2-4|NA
TGCAGCGTTGAAGGCTCGCGGCTAGCGGGGGCCGGGACCAAAAACATTCAGTACTTC
CSVEGSRLAGAGTKNIQYF
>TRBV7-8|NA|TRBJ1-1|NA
TGTGCCAGCAGCCCGTCCGGGGGTCTGAACACTGAAGCTTTCTTT
CASSPSGGLNTEAFF
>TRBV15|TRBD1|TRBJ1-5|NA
TGTGCCACCAGCAGAGGGGGACAGGGGAAGTATAGCAATCAGCCCCAGCATTTT
CATSRGGQGKYSNQPQHF
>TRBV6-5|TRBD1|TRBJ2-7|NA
TGTGCCAGCAGAGCAACAGGGGGCGGGGAGCAGTACTTC
CASRATGGGEQYF
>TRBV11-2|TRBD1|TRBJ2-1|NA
TGTGCCAGCAGCTTCTGGACAGGGGACAATGAGCAGTTCTTC
CASSFWTGDNEQFF
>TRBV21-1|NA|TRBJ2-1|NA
TGTGCCAGCAAGATTAGAGACAATGAGCAGTTCTTC
CASKIRDNEQFF
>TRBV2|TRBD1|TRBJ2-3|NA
TGTGCCATGCTTGACAGGGTGAGCACAGATACGCAGTATTTT
CAMLDRVSTDTQYF
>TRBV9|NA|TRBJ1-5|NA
TGTGCCAGCAGCCCCCGGGGGACTGAAGATAGCAATCAGCCCCAGCATTTT
CASSPRGTEDSNQPQHF
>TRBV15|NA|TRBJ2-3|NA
TGTGCCACCAGCAGAGAGGCATCCCCCACAGATACGCAGTATTTT
CATSREASPTDTQYF
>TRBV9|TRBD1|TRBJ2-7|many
TGTGCCAGCAGCCCGAGTGCGGACAGGGGGCTTTACGAGCAGTACTTC
CASSPSADRGLYEQYF
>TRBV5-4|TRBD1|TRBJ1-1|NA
TGTGCCAGCAGCCGGACAGGGGGCCCCATGAACACTGAAGCTTTCTTT
CASSRTGGPMNTEAFF
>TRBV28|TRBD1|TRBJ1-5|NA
TGTGCCAGCAGTCCCCCGGGACAGCCTGAACAGCCCCAGCATTTT
CASSPPGQPEQPQHF
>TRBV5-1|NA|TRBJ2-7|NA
TGCGCCAGCAGCTTGGCCAATTCGGGGGACGAGCAGTACTTC
CASSLANSGDEQYF
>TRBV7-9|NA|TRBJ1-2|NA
TGTGCCAGCAGCGCCCCAAACAGGTCCGGCTATGGCTACACCTTC
CASSAPNRSGYGYTF
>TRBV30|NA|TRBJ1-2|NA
TGTGCCTGGAGTCCGGACATTGTCTATGGCTACACCTTC
CAWSPDIVYGYTF
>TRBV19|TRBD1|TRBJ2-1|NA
TGTGCCAGTAGTATAGTGTACAGGGGGCCTGAGCAGTTCTTC
CASSIVYRGPEQFF
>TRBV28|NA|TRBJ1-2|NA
TGTGCCACGGGGGGTAACTATGGCTACACCTTC
CATGGNYGYTF
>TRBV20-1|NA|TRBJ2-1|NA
TGCAGTGCTAGTAGAGGGGGCTACAATGAGCAGTTCTTC
CSASRGGYNEQFF
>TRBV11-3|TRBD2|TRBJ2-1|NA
TGTGCCAGCAGCTTCGGACTAGCGGGCCCACTTCCCTACAATGAGCAGTTCTTC
CASSFGLAGPLPYNEQFF
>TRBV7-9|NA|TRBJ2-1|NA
TGTGCCAGCAGCTCCATCGCGAGGGATTGGAATGAGCAGTTCTTC
CASSSIARDWNEQFF
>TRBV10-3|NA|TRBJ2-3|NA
TGTGCCACCCTGGGCGGGGCCCGTTCGCCAGATACGCAGTATTTT
CATLGGARSPDTQYF
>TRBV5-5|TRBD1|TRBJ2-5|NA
TGTGCCAGCAGCTTGGAGGGGGCATGGCCCCAGTACTTC
CASSLEGAWPQYF
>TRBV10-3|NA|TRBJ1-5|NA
TGTGCCATCTCTGCGGGGGCGCAACATAGCAATCAGCCCCAGCATTTT
CAISAGAQHSNQPQHF
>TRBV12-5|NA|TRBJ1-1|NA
TGTGCCACTAAGAGTGGGGAGGGGCCTGAAGCTTTCTTT
CATKSGEGPEAFF
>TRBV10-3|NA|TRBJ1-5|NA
TGTGCCATCAGTGAACATGAAAGATTGGATCAGCCCCAGCATTTT
CAISEHERLDQPQHF
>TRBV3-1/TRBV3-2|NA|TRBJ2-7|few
TGTGCCAGCAGCCAGTTTACAAGCTCCTACGAGCAGTACTTC
CASSQFTSSYEQYF
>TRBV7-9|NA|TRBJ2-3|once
TGTGCCAGCAGCTTAGGCGGAGGAGACGATACGCAGTATTTT
CASSLGGGDDTQYF
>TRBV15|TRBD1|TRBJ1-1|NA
TGTGCCACCAGCACTGCCCCACAGGGGAGCACTGAAGCTTTCTTT
CATSTAPQGSTEAFF
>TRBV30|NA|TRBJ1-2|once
TGTGCCCGCCAGGGTTTCGGTGGTGGCTACACCTTC
CARQGFGGGYTF
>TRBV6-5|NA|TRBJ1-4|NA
TGTGCCAGCAGTTCTATTCCAGGGTCGGAAAAACTGTTTTTT
CASSSIPGSEKLFF
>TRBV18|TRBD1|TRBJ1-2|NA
TGTGCCAGCTCATCCGGACAGGGCGACTATGGCTACACCTTC
CASSSGQGDYGYTF
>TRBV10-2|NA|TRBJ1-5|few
TGCGCCAGCAGTGATCAGCGCATTGATTATCAGCCCCAGCATTTT
CASSDQRIDYQPQHF
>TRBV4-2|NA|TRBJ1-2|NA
TGTGCCAGCAGCCAAACCGACACCAATAACTATGGCTACACCTTC
CASSQTDTNNYGYTF
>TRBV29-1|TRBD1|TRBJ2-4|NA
TGCAGCGCCTGGGACAGGGCAGAAAACATTCAGTACTTC
CSAWDRAENIQYF
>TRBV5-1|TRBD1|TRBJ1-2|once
TGCGCCAGCAGCTTGGTGCAGGGGGGAGACTATGGCTACACCTTC
CASSLVQGGDYGYTF
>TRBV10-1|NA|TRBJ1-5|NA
TGCGCCAGCAGTGAGGAACACCTTAATCAGCCCCAGCATTTT
CASSEEHLNQPQHF
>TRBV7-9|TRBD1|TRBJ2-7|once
TGTGCCAGCAGCGGGGACAGGGCGCCCTACGAGCAGTACTTC
CASSGDRAPYEQYF
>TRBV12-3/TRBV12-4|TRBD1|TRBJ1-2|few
TGTGCCAGCAGTGACAGGGGGCACTATGGCTACACCTTC
CASSDRGHYGYTF
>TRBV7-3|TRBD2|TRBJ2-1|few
TGTGCCAGCAGCCCCACGGGACTAGATGAGCAGTTCTTC
CASSPTGLDEQFF
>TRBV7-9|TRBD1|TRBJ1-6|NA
TGTGCCAGCAGCTTCGGACAGGAGGAGAATTCACCCCTCCACTTT
CASSFGQEENSPLHF
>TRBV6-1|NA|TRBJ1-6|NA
TGTGCCAGCAGTGAATCCCGGAGCTCCTATAATTCACCCCTCCACTTT
CASSESRSSYNSPLHF
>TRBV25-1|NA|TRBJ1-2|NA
TGTGCCAGCAGGTCGGGGTTCTATGGCTACACCTTC
CASRSGFYGYTF
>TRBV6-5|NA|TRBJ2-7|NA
TGTGCCAGCAGCCCCCGCGTCGAGGGCTACGAGCAGTACTTC
CASSPRVEGYEQYF
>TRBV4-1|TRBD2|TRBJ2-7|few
TGCGCCAGCAGGGCGACTGTGGGACTAGCGGGGGAGCAGTACTTC
CASRATVGLAGEQYF
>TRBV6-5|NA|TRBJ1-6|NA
TGTGCCAGCAGTTCGGGGACCTATAATTCACCCCTCCACTTT
CASSSGTYNSPLHF
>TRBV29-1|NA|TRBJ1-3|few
TGCAGCGTTGACGTAGGGGGAACTGGAAACACCATATATTTT
CSVDVGGTGNTIYF
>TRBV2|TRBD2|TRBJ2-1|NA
TGTGCCATCCGGGCGGGGGGGTTCTACAATGAGCAGTTCTTC
CAIRAGGFYNEQFF